This T cell receptor beta chain came from a study of T-cell reconstitution after alpha-beta-depleted transplantation in children. Preparation of the TCRbeta library used unique molecular identifiers. TCRdb reprocessed the PCR reads with MiXCR, giving one entry per CDR3 protein. The table records some 600,000 distinct CDR3 sequences, roughly 15% of them present only once. This clonotype was detected only a few times. This TCR was sampled from a human donor who donated a stem cell graft to a child with acute myeloid leukemia. Here the sequenced sample was PBMCs from the stem cell graft donor, taken from the stem cell graft.

In DNA form, the CDR3 reads TGCGCCAGCAGCCCGGGGGGGACAGCCCAAGAGACCCAGTACTTC. Amino acids: CASSPGGTAQETQYF. The V gene is TRBV5-1, the J gene TRBJ2-5, with a weak D call TRBD2 (8 bases). The CDR3 is 15 residues long. V lost 4 bases, J lost 1 base, and 14 bases lay in between. Germline V gene data show CDR1 as SGHRS and CDR2 as YFSETQ.